This record concerns one T cell receptor beta chain sequence. This clonotype was observed at least ten times. The antigen it binds to is not known. No base-level quality is on record; no much larger clone is a single base apart. The CDR3, from cysteine to phenylalanine, totals 13 residues. Only CDR3 DNA is held: 39 bases, read in frame from base 1. V and J lose 3 bases and 7 bases, and a span of 9 bases separates them. The germline V gene specifies KGHDR as CDR1 and SFDVKD as CDR2. This entry is derived from a study of patients and donors after allogeneic stem cell transplantation (dated by TCRdb to 2018 to 2020). Libraries were built with RT-PCR. Sequencing instrument: NextSeq 550. The raw public data were reprocessed by TCRdb itself: fastp quality trimming at Q25, MiXCR clonotype calling, in-frame beta chains only. A single entry per CDR3 protein holds the most common genes and DNA from its merged rows. This sample holds 200,000 to 250,000 distinct CDR3 sequences; approximately 14% were observed only once. The ten largest account for approximately 10% of the sample.

The rearrangement joined TRBV24-1 to TRBJ2-1, with the D gene not clear enough to name. This clonotype was sampled from a human donor who was either an allogeneic HSCT recipient or a stem cell or donor lymphocyte infusion donor (not recorded which). It is not recorded whose cells these are; they may come from a transplant donor. Sequencing was carried out using blood, either unsorted or a sorted T cell fraction (not recorded which). In nucleotide form, the sequence is TGTGCCACCAGTGATACCCCCTGGAATGAGCAGTTCTTC. The encoded protein is CATSDTPWNEQFF.